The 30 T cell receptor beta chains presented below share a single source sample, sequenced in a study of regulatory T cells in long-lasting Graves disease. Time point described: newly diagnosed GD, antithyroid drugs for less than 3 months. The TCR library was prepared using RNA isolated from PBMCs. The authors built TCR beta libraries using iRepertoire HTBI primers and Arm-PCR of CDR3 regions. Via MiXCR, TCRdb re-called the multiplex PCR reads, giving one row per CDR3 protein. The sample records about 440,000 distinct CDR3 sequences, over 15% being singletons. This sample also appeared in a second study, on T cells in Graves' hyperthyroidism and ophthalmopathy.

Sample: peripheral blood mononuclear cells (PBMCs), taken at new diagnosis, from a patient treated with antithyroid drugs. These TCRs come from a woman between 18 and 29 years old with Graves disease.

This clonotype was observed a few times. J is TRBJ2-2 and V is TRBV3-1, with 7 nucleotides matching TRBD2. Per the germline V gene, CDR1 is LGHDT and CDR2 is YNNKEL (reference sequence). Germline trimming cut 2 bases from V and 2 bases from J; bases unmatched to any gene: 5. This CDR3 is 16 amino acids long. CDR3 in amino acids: CASSQWTRINTGELFF. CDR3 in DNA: TGTGCCAGCAGCCAATGGACTAGGATAAACACCGGGGAGCTGTTTTTT.

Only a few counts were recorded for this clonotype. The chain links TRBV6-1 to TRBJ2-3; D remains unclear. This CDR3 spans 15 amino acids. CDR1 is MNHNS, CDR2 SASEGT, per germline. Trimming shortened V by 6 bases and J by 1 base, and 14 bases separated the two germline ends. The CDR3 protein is CASRPRRGRTDTQYF. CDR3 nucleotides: TGTGCCAGCAGGCCCCGGAGAGGCCGCACAGATACGCAGTATTTT.

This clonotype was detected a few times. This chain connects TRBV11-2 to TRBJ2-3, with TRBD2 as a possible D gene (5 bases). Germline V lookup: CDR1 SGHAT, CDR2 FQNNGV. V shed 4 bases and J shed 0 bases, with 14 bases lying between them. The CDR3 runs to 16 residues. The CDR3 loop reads CASSYKRGLSTDTQYF. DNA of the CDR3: TGTGCCAGCAGCTACAAACGGGGATTGAGCACAGATACGCAGTATTTT.

CDR3 residues: CASSIGQPYYGYTF. CDR3 coding DNA: TGCGCCAGCAGCATTGGACAGCCCTACTATGGCTACACCTTC. This chain connects TRBV5-1 to TRBJ1-2, with D perhaps matching TRBD1 (6 bases). The germline CDR1 and CDR2 sequences are SGHRS and YFSETQ. The CDR3 covers 14 residues. The V gene lost 4 bases and the J gene lost 3 bases, with 13 bases spanning the gap. The whole variable domain, remainder taken from reference TRBV5-1 and TRBJ1-2, is KAGVTQTPRYLIKTRGQQVTLSCSPISGHRSVSWYQQTPGQGLQFLFEYFSETQRNKGNFPGRFSGRQFSNSRSEMNVSTLELGDSALYLCASSIGQPYYGYTFGSGTRLTVV.

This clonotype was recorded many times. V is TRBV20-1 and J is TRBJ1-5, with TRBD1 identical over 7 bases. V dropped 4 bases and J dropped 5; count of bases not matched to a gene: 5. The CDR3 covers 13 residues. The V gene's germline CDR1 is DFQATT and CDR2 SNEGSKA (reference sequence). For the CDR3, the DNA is TGCAGTGCTAAGACAGGGAATTATCAGCCCCAGCATTTT. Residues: CSAKTGNYQPQHF.

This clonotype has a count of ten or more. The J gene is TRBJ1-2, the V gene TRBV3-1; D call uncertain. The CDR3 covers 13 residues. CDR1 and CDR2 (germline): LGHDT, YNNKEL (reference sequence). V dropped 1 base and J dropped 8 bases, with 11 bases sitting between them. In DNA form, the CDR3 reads TGTGCCAGCAGCCAAGGGATCGGGGTGGGCTACACCTTC. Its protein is CASSQGIGVGYTF.

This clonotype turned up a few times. The CDR3 is CATSDLQGETQYF. For the CDR3, the DNA is TGTGCCACCAGTGATTTACAGGGGGAGACCCAGTACTTC. V gene TRBV24-1 combines with J gene TRBJ2-5; 7 bases are a match to TRBD1. The CDR3 sequence is 13 residues long. V dropped 1 base and J dropped 5; count of bases not matched to a gene: 0. Germline CDR1 and CDR2: KGHDR and SFDVKD.

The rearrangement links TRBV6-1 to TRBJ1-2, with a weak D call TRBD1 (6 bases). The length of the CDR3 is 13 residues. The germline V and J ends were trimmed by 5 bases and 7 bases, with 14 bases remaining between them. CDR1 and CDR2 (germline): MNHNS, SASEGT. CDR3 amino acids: CASSTDSVSGYTF. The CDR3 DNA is TGTGCCAGCAGTACGGACAGTGTTAGTGGCTACACCTTC.

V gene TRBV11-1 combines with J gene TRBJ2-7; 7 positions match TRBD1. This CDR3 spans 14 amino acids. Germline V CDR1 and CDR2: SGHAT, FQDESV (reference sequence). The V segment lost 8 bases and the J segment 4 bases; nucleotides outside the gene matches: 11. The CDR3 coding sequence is TGTGCCAGCTCCCATCTGGGACAGATTTACGAGCAGTACTTC. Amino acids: CASSHLGQIYEQYF.

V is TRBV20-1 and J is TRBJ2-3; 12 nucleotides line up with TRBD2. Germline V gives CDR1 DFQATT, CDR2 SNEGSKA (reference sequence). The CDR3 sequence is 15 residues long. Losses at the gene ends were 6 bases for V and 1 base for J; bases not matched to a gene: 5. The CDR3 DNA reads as TGCAGTGCATCTAGACTAGCGGGGGGCACAGATACGCAGTATTTT. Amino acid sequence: CSASRLAGGTDTQYF.

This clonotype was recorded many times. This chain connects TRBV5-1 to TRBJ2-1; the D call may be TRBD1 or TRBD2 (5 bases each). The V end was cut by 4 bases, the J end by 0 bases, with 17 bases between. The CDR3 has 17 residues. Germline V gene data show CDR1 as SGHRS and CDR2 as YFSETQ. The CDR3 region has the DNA TGCGCCAGCAGCCGGAAGGCAGCAGGGACCTCCTACAATGAGCAGTTCTTC. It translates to CASSRKAAGTSYNEQFF.

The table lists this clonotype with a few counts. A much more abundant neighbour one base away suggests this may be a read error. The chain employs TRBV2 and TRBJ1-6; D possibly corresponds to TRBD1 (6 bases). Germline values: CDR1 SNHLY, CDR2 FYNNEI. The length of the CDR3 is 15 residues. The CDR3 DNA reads TGTGCCAGCAGTGGTCGACAGGCTCGGAATTCACTCCTCCACTTT. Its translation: CASSGRQARNSLLHF.

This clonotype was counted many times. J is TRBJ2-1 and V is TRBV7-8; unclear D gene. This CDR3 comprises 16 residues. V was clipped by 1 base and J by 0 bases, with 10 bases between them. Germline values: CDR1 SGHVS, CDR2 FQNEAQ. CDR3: CASSLEVLVSYNEQFF. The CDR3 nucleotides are TGTGCCAGCAGCTTAGAGGTCTTAGTCTCCTACAATGAGCAGTTCTTC.

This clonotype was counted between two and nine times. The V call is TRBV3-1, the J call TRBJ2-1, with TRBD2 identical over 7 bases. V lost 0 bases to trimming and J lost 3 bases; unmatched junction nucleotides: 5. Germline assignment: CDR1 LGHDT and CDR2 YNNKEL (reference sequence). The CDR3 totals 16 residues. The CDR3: CASSQDRLAVYNEQFF. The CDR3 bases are TGTGCCAGCAGCCAAGATCGGCTAGCGGTCTACAATGAGCAGTTCTTC.

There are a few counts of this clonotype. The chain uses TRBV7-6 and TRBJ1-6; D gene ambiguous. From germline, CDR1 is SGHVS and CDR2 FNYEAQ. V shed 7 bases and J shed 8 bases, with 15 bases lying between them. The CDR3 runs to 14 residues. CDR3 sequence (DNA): TGTGCCAGCAACAGACGGACCGTAGATTCACCCCTCCACTTT. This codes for CASNRRTVDSPLHF.

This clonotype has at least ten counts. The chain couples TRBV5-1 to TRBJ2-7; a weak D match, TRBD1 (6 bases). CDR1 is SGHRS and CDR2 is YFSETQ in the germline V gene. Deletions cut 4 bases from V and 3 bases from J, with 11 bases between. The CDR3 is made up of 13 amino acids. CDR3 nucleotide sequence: TGCGCCAGCAGCGGCAGGGGAAACTACGAGCAGTACTTC. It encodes CASSGRGNYEQYF.

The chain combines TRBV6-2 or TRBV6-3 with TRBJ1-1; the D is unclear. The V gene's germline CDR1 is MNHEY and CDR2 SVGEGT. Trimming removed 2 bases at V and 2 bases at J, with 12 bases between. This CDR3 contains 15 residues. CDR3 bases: TGTGCCAGCAGTTACCGCACAGTGGTAAACACTGAAGCTTTCTTT. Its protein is CASSYRTVVNTEAFF.

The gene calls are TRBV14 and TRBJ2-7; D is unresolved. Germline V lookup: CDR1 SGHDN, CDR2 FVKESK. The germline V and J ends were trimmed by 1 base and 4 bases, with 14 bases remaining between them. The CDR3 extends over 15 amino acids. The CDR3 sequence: CASSQVTVAWYEQYF. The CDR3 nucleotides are TGTGCCAGCAGCCAAGTAACGGTTGCCTGGTACGAGCAGTACTTC.

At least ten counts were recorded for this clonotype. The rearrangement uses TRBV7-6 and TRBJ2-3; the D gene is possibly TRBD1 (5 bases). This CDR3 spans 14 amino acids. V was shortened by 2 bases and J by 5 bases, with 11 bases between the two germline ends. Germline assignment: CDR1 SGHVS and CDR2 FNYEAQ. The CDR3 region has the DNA TGTGCCAGCAGCTTAAGCCAGGGCCGAGATACGCAGTATTTT. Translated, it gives CASSLSQGRDTQYF.

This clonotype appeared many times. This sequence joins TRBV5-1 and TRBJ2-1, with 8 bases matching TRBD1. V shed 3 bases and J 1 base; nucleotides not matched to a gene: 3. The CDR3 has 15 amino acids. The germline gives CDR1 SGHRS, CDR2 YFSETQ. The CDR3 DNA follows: TGCGCCAGCAGCTGGCAGGGGGCGTCCTACAATGAGCAGTTCTTC. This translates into CASSWQGASYNEQFF.

The CDR3 DNA is TGTGCCAGCCGAAACCACGGGGAAGGCTCTGGAAACACCATATATTTT. Its protein is CASRNHGEGSGNTIYF. The chain links TRBV12-3 or TRBV12-4 to TRBJ1-3; unclear D gene. This CDR3 comprises 16 residues. Trimming pared 8 bases from V and 0 bases from J, leaving 17 bases between.

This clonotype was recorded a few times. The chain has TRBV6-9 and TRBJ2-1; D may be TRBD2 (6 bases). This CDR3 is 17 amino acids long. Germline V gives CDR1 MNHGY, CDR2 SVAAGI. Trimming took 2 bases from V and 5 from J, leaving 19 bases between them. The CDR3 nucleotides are TGTGCCAGCAGTTATCGCCGCCTCGGGGGAGGAGACAATGAGCAGTTCTTC. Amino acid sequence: CASSYRRLGGGDNEQFF.

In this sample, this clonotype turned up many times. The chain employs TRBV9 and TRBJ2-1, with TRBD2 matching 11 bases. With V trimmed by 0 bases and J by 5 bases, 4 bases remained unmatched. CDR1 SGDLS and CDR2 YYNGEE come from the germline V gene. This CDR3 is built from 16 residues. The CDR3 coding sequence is TGTGCCAGCAGCGTAGCTGTACTAGCGGGAGACAATGAGCAGTTCTTC. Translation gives CASSVAVLAGDNEQFF. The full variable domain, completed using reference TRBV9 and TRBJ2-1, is DSGVTQTPKHLITATGQRVTLRCSPRSGDLSVYWYQQSLDQGLQFLIQYYNGEERAKGNILERFSAQQFPDLHSELNLSSLELGDSALYFCASSVAVLAGDNEQFFGPGTRLTVL.

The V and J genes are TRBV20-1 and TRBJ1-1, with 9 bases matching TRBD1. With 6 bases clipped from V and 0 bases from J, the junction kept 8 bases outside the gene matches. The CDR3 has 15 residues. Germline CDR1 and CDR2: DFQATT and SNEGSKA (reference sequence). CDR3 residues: CSARGQGNMNTEAFF. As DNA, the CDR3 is TGCAGTGCAAGGGGACAGGGCAACATGAACACTGAAGCTTTCTTT.

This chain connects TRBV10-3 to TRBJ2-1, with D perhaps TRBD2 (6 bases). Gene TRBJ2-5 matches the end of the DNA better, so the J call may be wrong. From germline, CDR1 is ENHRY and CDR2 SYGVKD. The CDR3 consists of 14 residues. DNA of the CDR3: TGTGCCATCAGTGACAGGCAGGAGGGGGAGACCCAGTACTTC. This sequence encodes CAISDRQEGETQYF.

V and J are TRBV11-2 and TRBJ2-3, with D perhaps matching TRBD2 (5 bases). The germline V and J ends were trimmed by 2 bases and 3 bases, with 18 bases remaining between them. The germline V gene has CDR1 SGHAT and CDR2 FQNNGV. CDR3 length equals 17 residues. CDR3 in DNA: TGTGCCAGCAGCTTATATAACGGGAAAGAAGGTACAGATACGCAGTATTTT. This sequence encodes CASSLYNGKEGTDTQYF. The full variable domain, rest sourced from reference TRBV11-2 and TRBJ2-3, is EAGVAQSPRYKIIEKRQSVAFWCNPISGHATLYWYQQILGQGPKLLIQFQNNGVVDDSQLPKDRFSAERLKGVDSTLKIQPAKLEDSAVYLCASSLYNGKEGTDTQYFGPGTRLTVL.

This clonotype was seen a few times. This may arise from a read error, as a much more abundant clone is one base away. CDR3 region: CASRRGATEAFF. DNA of the CDR3: TGTGCCAGCAGGCGGGGGGCTACTGAAGCTTTCTTT. The chain links TRBV28 to TRBJ1-1, with a possible D match to TRBD1 (6 bases). Trimming pared 6 bases from V and 5 bases from J, leaving 10 bases between. Per the germline V gene, CDR1 is MDHEN and CDR2 is SYDVKM. The CDR3 loop spans 12 amino acids.

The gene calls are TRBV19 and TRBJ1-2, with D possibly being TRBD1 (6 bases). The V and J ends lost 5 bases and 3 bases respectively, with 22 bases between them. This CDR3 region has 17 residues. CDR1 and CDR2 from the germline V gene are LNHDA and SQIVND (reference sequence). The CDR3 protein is CASSRIPSLDSYYGYTF. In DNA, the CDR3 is TGTGCCAGTAGTCGCATCCCCTCCTTGGACAGCTACTATGGCTACACCTTC.

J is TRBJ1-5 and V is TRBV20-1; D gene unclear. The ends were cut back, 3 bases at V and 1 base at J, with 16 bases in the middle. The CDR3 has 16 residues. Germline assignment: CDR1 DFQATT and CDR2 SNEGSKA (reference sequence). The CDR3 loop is CSASQRGGRSNQPQHF. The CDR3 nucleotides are TGCAGTGCTAGCCAAAGAGGTGGGAGAAGCAATCAGCCCCAGCATTTT.

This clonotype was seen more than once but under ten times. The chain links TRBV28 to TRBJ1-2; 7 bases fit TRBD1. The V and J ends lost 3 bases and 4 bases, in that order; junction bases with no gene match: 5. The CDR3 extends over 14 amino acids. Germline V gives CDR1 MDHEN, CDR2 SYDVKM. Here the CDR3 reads CASSFDREVYGYTF. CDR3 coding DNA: TGTGCCAGCAGTTTCGACAGGGAGGTCTATGGCTACACCTTC.